The sequence of this T cell receptor beta chain was determined in a study of T-cell reconstitution after alpha-beta-depleted transplantation in children. The authors prepared the TCRbeta library with unique molecular identifiers. TCRdb processed the PCR reads anew with MiXCR; each CDR3 protein has one entry. The sample lists roughly 400,000 distinct CDR3 sequences, about a fifth seen once, with 3.8% in the top ten. Germline trimming cut 1 base from V and 0 bases from J; bases unmatched to any gene: 13. CDR1 is DFQATT and CDR2 is SNEGSKA in the germline V gene (reference sequence). The CDR3 sequence is 19 residues long. This clonotype was seen only a few times.

The origin of this receptor is a human donor who donated a stem cell graft to a child with acute myeloid leukemia. The chain is built from TRBV20-1 and TRBJ2-1; 9 bases line up with TRBD2. Sequenced material: PBMCs from the stem cell graft donor, taken from the stem cell graft. The CDR3 region is CSARGVDRSGRSSYNEQFF. CDR3 coding DNA: TGCAGTGCTAGAGGGGTGGACCGTAGCGGGAGAAGCTCCTACAATGAGCAGTTCTTC.